This T cell receptor beta chain stems from a study of control samples from healthy donors and cancer patients. The CDR3 extends over 10 amino acids. V lost 3 bases, J lost 9 bases, and 8 bases lay in between. CDR1 is DFQATT and CDR2 is SNEGSKA in the germline V gene (reference sequence). Sequencing was performed with immunoSEQ multiplex PCR; in TCRdb, only in-frame clones are kept and a portion is missing. The data hold roughly 43,000 clones, with approximately 89% observed a single time. Sequences were obtained from PBMCs. The TCR originated in an older woman with lung cancer. The rearrangement joins TRBV20-1 to TRBJ2-5; D may be TRBD2 (5 bases). In DNA form, the CDR3 reads TGCAGTGCTAGCTTGGGAGCCCAGTACTTC. Encoded protein: CSASLGAQYF.